The 9 T cell receptor beta chains below come from one sample, sequenced in a study of T-cell memory formation after mild COVID-19. One entry per CDR3 protein, called by TCRdb with MiXCR from the 5' RACE reads. The sample lists some 120,000 distinct CDR3 sequences, around 15% occurring once. Source material: PBMCs or a T cell subset sorted from them (not recorded which). These receptors all come from a man younger than 30 who had mild COVID-19 (a few samples of this study predate the infection). Cell type and time point are not known.

The V call is TRBV4-3, the J call TRBJ2-7, with 12 positions matching TRBD1. This CDR3 is built from 17 residues. The trim removed 2 bases at V and 0 bases at J, leaving 5 bases unmatched. Germline V lookup: CDR1 LGHNA, CDR2 YSLEER. The CDR3 sequence: CASSQSPGQGASYEQYF. The CDR3 nucleotides read TGCGCCAGCAGCCAATCACCGGGACAGGGGGCCTCCTACGAGCAGTACTTC.

This clonotype was counted between two and nine times. The V gene is TRBV27, the J gene TRBJ2-3, with 7 bases lining up with TRBD1. CDR3 length: 16 amino acids. The germline gives CDR1 MNHEY, CDR2 SMNVEV (reference sequence). V trimming: 4 bases; J trimming: 5 bases; junction bases outside the gene matches: 12. For the CDR3, the DNA is TGTGCCAGCAGTTCGAGAAATGGACAGGCGAGAGATACGCAGTATTTT. Amino acid sequence: CASSSRNGQARDTQYF.

This clonotype has more than one count but fewer than ten. The rearrangement links TRBV7-2 to TRBJ1-6; D is perhaps TRBD1 (5 bases). CDR1 is SGHTA and CDR2 is FQGNSA in the germline V gene. The ends were cut back, 5 bases at V and 13 bases at J, with 15 bases in the middle. The CDR3 is 13 amino acids. Here the CDR3 reads CASSRDRSSPLHF. CDR3 sequence (DNA): TGTGCCAGCAGCCGAGACAGATCCTCTCCCCTCCACTTT.

J is TRBJ2-1 and V is TRBV24-1; D is undetermined. CDR1 and CDR2 from the germline V gene are KGHDR and SFDVKD. The CDR3 spans 14 residues. Trimming took 1 base from V and 9 from J, leaving 12 bases between them. The CDR3 DNA is TGTGCCACCAGTGATTTCACGAAGGGTAGTGAGCAGTTCTTC. It yields the protein CATSDFTKGSEQFF.

This clonotype has just a few counts. The chain couples TRBV14 to TRBJ2-5; unclear D gene. Trimming removed 3 bases at V and 2 bases at J, with 10 bases between. The germline gives CDR1 SGHDN, CDR2 FVKESK. The CDR3 sequence is 14 residues long. The CDR3 bases are TGTGCCAGCAGCCAGTATTGGTCTCAAGAGACCCAGTACTTC. It encodes CASSQYWSQETQYF.

A few counts support this clonotype. The chain couples TRBV18 to TRBJ2-1; TRBD1 agrees at 9 bases. Looked up from germline, CDR1 is KGHSH and CDR2 is LQKENI. After removal of 3 bases from V and 8 bases from J, the junction contained 5 bases not matched to a gene. CDR3 length equals 14 residues. The CDR3 DNA follows: TGTGCCAGCTCACCGGACAGGGGAATGTATGAGCAGTTCTTC. Its protein is CASSPDRGMYEQFF.

A few counts support this clonotype. The chain uses TRBV20-1 and TRBJ2-3; D is perhaps TRBD2 (6 bases). This CDR3 is 15 amino acids long. V lost 5 bases and J lost 0, with 15 bases in between. The V gene's germline CDR1 is DFQATT and CDR2 SNEGSKA (reference sequence). CDR3 amino acids: CSAASGAGSTDTQYF. The CDR3 DNA follows: TGCAGTGCTGCTAGTGGTGCGGGGAGCACAGATACGCAGTATTTT.

The chain has TRBV12-3 or TRBV12-4 and TRBJ2-1; D is ambiguous. The germline V and J ends were trimmed by 4 bases and 10 bases, with 17 bases remaining between them. This CDR3 is 14 amino acids long. The CDR3 coding sequence is TGTGCCAGCAGTTACCAGCGAGGTGAAAGGGAGCAGTTCTTC. It codes for CASSYQRGEREQFF.

This clonotype turned up a few times. The rearrangement joins TRBV7-8 to TRBJ2-7; 11 nucleotides agree with TRBD1. The V segment lost 4 bases and the J segment 4 bases; nucleotides outside the gene matches: 9. Germline V gives CDR1 SGHVS, CDR2 FQNEAQ. The CDR3 totals 16 residues. The CDR3 nucleotides read TGTGCCAGCAGCTCACGACCGGGACAGGGGGGTTACGAGCAGTACTTC. The encoded protein is CASSSRPGQGGYEQYF.